These T cell receptor beta chains were read from a single sample in a study of shared clonotypes between healthy human individuals. This table comes from immunoSEQ multiplex PCR, and its TCRdb copy is limited to in-frame clones, with some not included. The sample yields hundreds of thousands of clones, about 78% seen once. The sample consisted of memory CD4+ T cells sorted from blood. Receptors originate from a woman aged 25 to 39 in good health. The CDR3 runs from the conserved cysteine through the conserved F or W. D genes are given only for firm matches. For some rows the clone size is stated as once, few or many, or as a class when expanded; others skip it.

clone size: .; V gene: TRBV28; D gene: TRBD1; J gene: TRBJ1-5; CDR3 protein: CASRGNTGGHNQPQHF; CDR3 DNA: TGTGCCAGCAGGGGGAATACAGGGGGCCACAATCAGCCCCAGCATTTT
clone size: .; V gene: TRBV14; D gene: .; J gene: TRBJ2-1; CDR3 protein: CASSPYSRQEAYNEQFF; CDR3 DNA: TGTGCCAGCAGCCCCTACTCACGACAGGAGGCCTACAATGAGCAGTTCTTC
clone size: few; V gene: TRBV27; D gene: .; J gene: TRBJ2-7; CDR3 protein: CASSQHRDTEQYF; CDR3 DNA: TGTGCCAGCAGTCAACATCGGGACACCGAGCAGTACTTC
clone size: .; V gene: TRBV29-1; D gene: TRBD2; J gene: TRBJ2-3; CDR3 protein: CSVARGLAGGSDTQYF; CDR3 DNA: TGCAGCGTTGCCCGGGGACTAGCGGGAGGGTCAGATACGCAGTATTTT
clone size: .; V gene: TRBV6-5; D gene: .; J gene: TRBJ1-2; CDR3 protein: CASRRTGANYGYTF; CDR3 DNA: TGTGCCAGCAGGAGAACGGGAGCTAACTATGGCTACACCTTC
clone size: .; V gene: TRBV29-1; D gene: .; J gene: TRBJ2-1; CDR3 protein: CSVLLRSYNEQFF; CDR3 DNA: TGCAGCGTTTTACTTCGCTCCTACAATGAGCAGTTCTTC
clone size: .; V gene: TRBV5-1; D gene: TRBD1; J gene: TRBJ2-2; CDR3 protein: CASSRTGSAGELFF; CDR3 DNA: TGCGCCAGCAGTAGGACAGGTAGCGCCGGGGAGCTGTTTTTT
clone size: .; V gene: TRBV5-1; D gene: TRBD2; J gene: TRBJ2-1; CDR3 protein: CASSLIASGTYNEQFF; CDR3 DNA: TGCGCCAGCAGCTTGATAGCTAGCGGGACCTACAATGAGCAGTTCTTC
clone size: once; V gene: TRBV11-3; D gene: .; J gene: TRBJ1-1; CDR3 protein: CASSLDRQTEAFF; CDR3 DNA: TGTGCCAGCAGCTTAGATCGACAGACTGAAGCTTTCTTT
clone size: .; V gene: TRBV7-2; D gene: .; J gene: TRBJ1-3; CDR3 protein: CASSPRRRGLSGNTIYF; CDR3 DNA: TGTGCCAGCAGCCCAAGACGACGGGGACTCTCTGGAAACACCATATATTTT
clone size: .; V gene: TRBV27; D gene: .; J gene: TRBJ2-7; CDR3 protein: CASSRMVRDLSYEQYF; CDR3 DNA: TGTGCCAGCAGCCGTATGGTCCGGGATCTATCCTACGAGCAGTACTTC
clone size: .; V gene: TRBV7-9; D gene: TRBD1; J gene: TRBJ2-5; CDR3 protein: CASSLGDRGETQYF; CDR3 DNA: TGTGCCAGCAGCTTAGGGGACAGGGGCGAGACCCAGTACTTC
clone size: .; V gene: TRBV2; D gene: .; J gene: TRBJ1-2; CDR3 protein: CASSERGANYGYTF; CDR3 DNA: TGTGCCAGCAGTGAACGGGGAGCTAACTATGGCTACACCTTC
clone size: few; V gene: TRBV28; D gene: TRBD1; J gene: TRBJ2-5; CDR3 protein: CASSLFQGAKETQYF; CDR3 DNA: TGTGCCAGCAGTTTATTCCAGGGGGCAAAGGAGACCCAGTACTTC
clone size: few; V gene: TRBV6-4; D gene: .; J gene: TRBJ2-1; CDR3 protein: CASSDSRLDGIPSSYNEQFF; CDR3 DNA: TGTGCCAGCAGTGACTCGAGACTCGATGGGATACCCAGCTCCTACAATGAGCAGTTCTTC
clone size: .; V gene: TRBV5-8; D gene: TRBD2; J gene: TRBJ2-2; CDR3 protein: CASSFMHGTSGRSAGELFF; CDR3 DNA: TGTGCCAGCAGCTTTATGCACGGGACTAGCGGGAGGTCCGCCGGGGAGCTGTTTTTT
clone size: .; V gene: TRBV11-1; D gene: .; J gene: TRBJ2-7; CDR3 protein: CASSADRDEQYF; CDR3 DNA: TGTGCCAGCAGCGCCGATCGGGACGAGCAGTACTTC
clone size: .; V gene: TRBV11-2; D gene: TRBD2; J gene: TRBJ2-7; CDR3 protein: CASSQRTSGNYEQYF; CDR3 DNA: TGTGCCAGCAGCCAGAGGACTAGCGGAAACTACGAGCAGTACTTC
clone size: few; V gene: TRBV7-2; D gene: .; J gene: TRBJ1-3; CDR3 protein: CASSARGLARSGNTIYF; CDR3 DNA: TGTGCCAGCAGCGCCCGCGGATTAGCCCGCTCTGGAAACACCATATATTTT
clone size: few; V gene: TRBV27; D gene: .; J gene: TRBJ2-7; CDR3 protein: CASARLVYSYEQYF; CDR3 DNA: TGTGCCAGCGCCAGACTAGTTTACTCCTACGAGCAGTACTTC
clone size: .; V gene: TRBV30; D gene: TRBD2; J gene: TRBJ2-7; CDR3 protein: CACRAGVGYEQYF; CDR3 DNA: TGTGCCTGTCGGGCGGGAGTCGGCTACGAGCAGTACTTC
clone size: .; V gene: TRBV5-4; D gene: .; J gene: TRBJ2-4; CDR3 protein: CASSLGSGATDIQYF; CDR3 DNA: TGTGCCAGCAGCTTGGGGAGTGGGGCAACGGACATTCAGTACTTC
clone size: many; V gene: TRBV11-2; D gene: .; J gene: TRBJ1-1; CDR3 protein: CASSPAGTPNTEAFF; CDR3 DNA: TGTGCCAGCAGCCCAGCTGGGACACCTAACACTGAAGCTTTCTTT
clone size: .; V gene: TRBV10-1; D gene: .; J gene: TRBJ2-5; CDR3 protein: CASSETRGIGQETQYF; CDR3 DNA: TGCGCCAGCAGTGAGACCCGAGGAATCGGGCAAGAGACCCAGTACTTC
clone size: few; V gene: TRBV5-1; D gene: .; J gene: TRBJ2-1; CDR3 protein: CASSLQAGVSYNEQFF; CDR3 DNA: TGCGCCAGCAGCTTGCAAGCGGGCGTCTCCTACAATGAGCAGTTCTTC
clone size: few; V gene: TRBV7-2; D gene: .; J gene: TRBJ2-5; CDR3 protein: CASSPTGIQRAQYF; CDR3 DNA: TGTGCCAGCAGCCCGACAGGGATCCAGCGGGCCCAGTACTTC
clone size: .; V gene: TRBV5-6; D gene: TRBD1; J gene: TRBJ2-7; CDR3 protein: CASSSTRDSIYEQYF; CDR3 DNA: TGTGCCAGCAGTTCGACCCGGGACAGTATCTACGAGCAGTACTTC
clone size: .; V gene: TRBV19; D gene: .; J gene: TRBJ1-3; CDR3 protein: CASSLGTSGNTIYF; CDR3 DNA: TGTGCCAGTAGTCTCGGGACCTCTGGAAACACCATATATTTT
clone size: .; V gene: TRBV7-2; D gene: .; J gene: TRBJ1-4; CDR3 protein: CASSLGDTSTNEKLFF; CDR3 DNA: TGTGCCAGCAGCTTAGGGGACACCTCAACTAATGAAAAACTGTTTTTT
clone size: .; V gene: TRBV19; D gene: TRBD1; J gene: TRBJ2-2; CDR3 protein: CASSIGQGSTRSGELFF; CDR3 DNA: TGTGCCAGTAGTATAGGACAGGGGTCGACTAGATCCGGGGAGCTGTTTTTT
clone size: few; V gene: TRBV6-5; D gene: .; J gene: TRBJ2-7; CDR3 protein: CASSPSGSLYEQYF; CDR3 DNA: TGTGCCAGCAGCCCATCGGGGAGTCTCTACGAGCAGTACTTC
clone size: .; V gene: TRBV6-6; D gene: TRBD1; J gene: TRBJ2-7; CDR3 protein: CASSSRDRGGEQYF; CDR3 DNA: TGTGCCAGCAGTTCCCGGGACAGGGGGGGCGAGCAGTACTTC